Listed here are 12 T cell receptor beta chains from one sample, sequenced in a study of response to subunit inactivated influenza vaccine. Using its own MiXCR run on the RT-PCR reads, TCRdb lists one record per CDR3 protein. This table has about 830,000 distinct CDR3 sequences, less than 20% appearing once. This specimen consisted of PBMCs from blood, obtained about 5 days after vaccination. The receptors were sampled from a man aged 50-59 years who received an inactivated influenza vaccine.

This clonotype was observed a few times. The chain has TRBV28 and TRBJ2-1, with D maybe TRBD2 (6 bases). Germline CDR1 MDHEN, CDR2 SYDVKM. The CDR3 contains 15 residues. Trimming cost V 6 bases and J 7 bases, with 19 bases left between them. The CDR3 spells CASSYRLEAGNEQFF. As DNA, the CDR3 is TGTGCCAGCAGCTATCGACTAGAGGCTGGTAATGAGCAGTTCTTC.

This clonotype has just a few counts. V gene TRBV7-2 combines with J gene TRBJ2-1, with D perhaps being TRBD1 or TRBD2 (5 bases each). Per germline, CDR1 SGHTA and CDR2 FQGNSA. The CDR3 spans 11 residues. Trimming shortened V by 3 bases and J by 11 bases, and 8 bases separated the two germline ends. In DNA form, the CDR3 reads TGTGCCAGCAGCTTTCGGGGACAGCAGTTCTTC. Its translation is CASSFRGQQFF.

V gene TRBV7-9 combines with J gene TRBJ1-2; D is unclear. This CDR3 region has 13 residues. The germline V and J ends were trimmed by 5 bases and 2 bases, with 9 bases remaining between them. CDR1 is SEHNR and CDR2 is FQNEAQ in the germline V gene (reference sequence). The CDR3 coding sequence is TGTGCCAGCAGCGCCGTCAGGAACTATGGCTACACCTTC. This translates into CASSAVRNYGYTF.

This clonotype was observed many times. The chain joins TRBV20-1 to TRBJ2-3, with D possibly TRBD1 on 6 matching bases. V lost 1 base and J 6 bases, leaving 14 bases between the germline ends. Germline CDR1 reads DFQATT; CDR2 reads SNEGSKA (reference sequence). The CDR3 totals 14 residues. In DNA form, the CDR3 reads TGCAGTGCTAGAGTACTCGGACAGTCGGATACGCAGTATTTT. Encoded protein: CSARVLGQSDTQYF.

The chain has TRBV4-3 and TRBJ2-1; 7 bases fit TRBD2. The germline V gene has CDR1 LGHNA and CDR2 YSLEER. The V segment lost 0 bases and the J segment 4 bases; nucleotides outside the gene matches: 15. The CDR3 sequence is 19 residues long. CDR3 bases: TGCGCCAGCAGCCAAGAACCGACCCAAAGCGGGACCAAATACAATGAGCAGTTCTTC. This gives the protein CASSQEPTQSGTKYNEQFF.

The chain has TRBV20-1 and TRBJ2-5; D is unresolved. CDR3 length: 15 amino acids. Germline CDR1 reads DFQATT; CDR2 reads SNEGSKA (reference sequence). The germline V and J ends were trimmed by 1 base and 1 base, with 13 bases remaining between them. CDR3 DNA: TGCAGTGCTAGAGTGGCACCCCTGTCCCAAGAGACCCAGTACTTC. Translation gives CSARVAPLSQETQYF.

V and J are TRBV29-1 and TRBJ2-4, with 9 bases that match TRBD1. V was pared by 6 bases and J by 7 bases, with 1 base of the junction left unmatched. The CDR3 consists of 11 residues. Germline V gives CDR1 SQVTM, CDR2 ANQGSEA. The CDR3 nucleotides read TGCAGCGTCGGGACAGGGAACATTCAGTACTTC. It translates to CSVGTGNIQYF. The variable domain in full, with the rest retrieved from reference TRBV29-1 and TRBJ2-4, is SAVISQKPSRDICQRGTSLTIQCQVDSQVTMMFWYRQQPGQSLTLIATANQGSEATYESGFVIDKFPISRPNLTFSTLTVSNMSPEDSSIYLCSVGTGNIQYFGAGTRLSVL.

This clonotype was observed a handful of times. V and J are TRBV27 and TRBJ2-5; D gene unclear. The CDR3 is 14 residues long. CDR1 and CDR2 from the germline V gene are MNHEY and SMNVEV (reference sequence). Trimming removed 2 bases from V and 2 bases from J, with 9 bases in between. The CDR3 DNA reads as TGTGCCAGCAGTTTAGGGAATCTGCAAGAGACCCAGTACTTC. It encodes CASSLGNLQETQYF.

The genes are TRBV10-1 and TRBJ2-7; no reliable D call. The CDR3 has 14 residues. Trimming cost V 5 bases and J 2 bases, with 13 bases left between them. Germline CDR1 and CDR2: WNHNN and SYGVQD (reference sequence). The CDR3 DNA reads TGCGCCAGCAGTCACTCCTCAGTAGCCTACGAGCAGTACTTC. Its translation is CASSHSSVAYEQYF.

A few counts support this clonotype. The chain joins TRBV18 to TRBJ1-5; 7 bases line up with TRBD1. Looked up from germline, CDR1 is KGHSH and CDR2 is LQKENI. The ends lost 6 bases at V and 2 bases at J; junction bases unmatched: 13. This CDR3 is 17 amino acids long. CDR3 in DNA: TGTGCCAGCTCGCAAACGACAGGGTCGAGAGGCAATCAGCCCCAGCATTTT. Its translation: CASSQTTGSRGNQPQHF.

This chain joins TRBV6-5 and TRBJ1-1; no clear D. CDR3 size: 16 residues. Germline CDR1 reads MNHEY; CDR2 reads SVGAGI. The V end was cut by 2 bases, the J end by 1 base, with 14 bases between. This CDR3 reads CASSYLRLTPNTEAFF. The CDR3, as DNA: TGTGCCAGCAGTTACCTACGACTAACCCCGAACACTGAAGCTTTCTTT.

This clonotype has more than one count but fewer than ten. The chain joins TRBV20-1 to TRBJ2-3; D is ambiguous. Germline V gene sequence: CDR1 DFQATT, CDR2 SNEGSKA (reference sequence). This CDR3 spans 14 amino acids. The V end was cut by 6 bases, the J end by 4 bases, with 17 bases between. This chain's CDR3 is CSASVGSVPDTQYF. The CDR3 DNA follows: TGCAGTGCCAGCGTGGGATCCGTCCCAGATACGCAGTATTTT.